The 29 T cell receptor beta chains below come from one sample, sequenced in a study of shared clonotypes between healthy human individuals. Profiled with immunoSEQ multiplex PCR; TCRdb holds only in-frame clones, not every one. The table records millions of clones, approximately 93% of them present only once. Sequences were obtained from naive CD4+ T cells from PBMCs. The subset is: CD45RA+ positively selected. The source of these receptors is a man aged 18 to 30 in good health. Some clones in this sample may be carry-over from other donors' samples.

The gene calls are TRBV15 and TRBJ2-1; D is possibly TRBD1 (5 bases). CDR1 and CDR2 from the germline V gene are LNHNV and YYDKDF (reference sequence). The CDR3 covers 16 residues. The germline V and J ends were trimmed by 1 base and 3 bases, with 13 bases remaining between them. The CDR3 sequence: CATSRVVDQGYNEQFF. CDR3 coding DNA: TGTGCCACCAGCAGAGTGGTGGATCAGGGCTACAATGAGCAGTTCTTC.

The chain joins TRBV5-1 to TRBJ1-2, with TRBD1 matching 9 bases. Trimming at V came to 2 bases and at J to 8 bases, leaving 13 bases not matched to a gene. The CDR3 length is 16 residues. Germline CDR1 SGHRS, CDR2 YFSETQ. CDR3 region: CASSLDHPGQGDGYTF. The DNA for the CDR3 is TGCGCCAGCAGCTTAGACCATCCGGGACAGGGTGACGGCTACACCTTC.

The chain combines TRBV5-4 with TRBJ2-3, with a possible D match to TRBD1 (5 bases). Germline V gene data show CDR1 as SGHNT and CDR2 as YYREEE (reference sequence). V was clipped by 1 base and J by 5 bases, with 8 bases between them. CDR3 length: 13 residues. CDR3 nucleotides: TGTGCCAGCAGCTTGATCAGGGAAGATACGCAGTATTTT. Its protein is CASSLIREDTQYF. Full variable domain (missing parts from reference TRBV5-4 and TRBJ2-3): ETGVTQSPTHLIKTRGQQVTLRCSSQSGHNTVSWYQQALGQGPQFIFQYYREEENGRGNFPPRFSGLQFPNYSSELNVNALELDDSALYLCASSLIREDTQYFGPGTRLTVL.

The rearrangement links TRBV5-6 to TRBJ1-3; D ambiguous. Germline assignment: CDR1 SGHDT and CDR2 YYEEEE. The CDR3 has 14 residues. The V and J ends lost 8 bases and 2 bases respectively, with 14 bases between them. The DNA for the CDR3 is TGTGCCAGTGGAGTGTACGGGACTGGAAACACCATATATTTT. Residues: CASGVYGTGNTIYF.

The chain links TRBV28 to TRBJ1-4; TRBD1 is a possible D gene (5 bases). The CDR3 is 15 amino acids. Deletions cut 3 bases from V and 10 bases from J, with 18 bases between. The V gene's germline CDR1 is MDHEN and CDR2 SYDVKM. CDR3 coding DNA: TGTGCCAGCAGTTTCGACAGAAGGAGCGGTGGAAAACTGTTTTTT. It yields the protein CASSFDRRSGGKLFF.

The chain recombines TRBV19 with TRBJ1-2, with TRBD1 as a possible D gene (6 bases). The ends were cut back, 3 bases at V and 3 bases at J, with 8 bases in the middle. Germline V gives CDR1 LNHDA, CDR2 SQIVND (reference sequence). This CDR3 has 13 residues. The DNA for the CDR3 is TGTGCCAGTAGTATCGACAGGTACTATGGCTACACCTTC. Its translation is CASSIDRYYGYTF.

The chain employs TRBV5-1 and TRBJ2-7; 7 positions match TRBD2. The CDR3 totals 15 residues. V was clipped by 4 bases and J by 2 bases; unmatched bases: 9. From germline, CDR1 is SGHRS and CDR2 YFSETQ. DNA of the CDR3: TGCGCCAGCAGCCCGGGGGGTGGCGCGCCCTACGAGCAGTACTTC. This translates into CASSPGGGAPYEQYF.

The rearrangement links TRBV16 to TRBJ2-5; TRBD2 agrees at 9 bases. Trimming at V came to 4 bases and at J to 4 bases, leaving 13 bases not matched to a gene. The CDR3 contains 17 residues. Germline values: CDR1 KGHSY, CDR2 FQNENV. As DNA, the CDR3 is TGTGCCAGCAGCCTCCGGGGGGGACTAGCCTCGGCAGAGACCCAGTACTTC. It translates to CASSLRGGLASAETQYF.

Note on this clone: This sample includes further DNA sequences coding for the same CDR3. This chain uses TRBV5-1 with TRBJ2-2; no reliable D call. The CDR3 spans 15 residues. Looked up from germline, CDR1 is SGHRS and CDR2 is YFSETQ. The germline V and J ends were trimmed by 0 bases and 0 bases, with 6 bases remaining between them. CDR3: CASSLGRSNTGELFF. CDR3 in DNA: TGCGCCAGCAGCTTGGGTCGGTCGAACACCGGGGAGCTGTTTTTT. Drawing the rest from reference TRBV5-1 and TRBJ2-2, the complete variable domain is KAGVTQTPRYLIKTRGQQVTLSCSPISGHRSVSWYQQTPGQGLQFLFEYFSETQRNKGNFPGRFSGRQFSNSRSEMNVSTLELGDSALYLCASSLGRSNTGELFFGEGSRLTVL.

The CDR3 spells CASTPTLARETQYF. The CDR3 DNA reads as TGCGCCAGCACCCCTACGCTAGCGCGAGAGACCCAGTACTTC. The chain uses TRBV5-1 and TRBJ2-5; a possible D gene is TRBD2 (6 bases). V was trimmed by 6 bases and J by 4 bases, leaving 16 bases between them. CDR1 and CDR2 (germline): SGHRS, YFSETQ. The CDR3 has 14 amino acids.

This chain uses TRBV2 with TRBJ1-1; 10 nucleotides agree with TRBD1. V gave up 6 bases and J gave up 4 bases; unmatched junction bases: 2. This CDR3 has 13 residues. Germline V CDR1 and CDR2: SNHLY, FYNNEI. The CDR3 region is CASRGDRGTEAFF. The CDR3 nucleotides are TGTGCCAGCAGGGGGGACAGGGGCACTGAAGCTTTCTTT.

Concerning this clone: The germline gene is not matched at one end of the junction; a read error may be the cause. The chain is built from TRBV18 and TRBJ2-7, with D maybe TRBD1 (6 bases). The CDR3 spans 16 residues. CDR1 is KGHSH and CDR2 is LQKENI in the germline V gene. The CDR3 bases are TGTGCCAGCTCACCGGCTTCAGGGGCCTTACGCTACCAGCAGTACTTC. It translates to CASSPASGALRYQQYF. The entire variable domain, with the rest obtained from reference TRBV18 and TRBJ2-7, is as follows: NAGVMQNPRHLVRRRGQEARLRCSPMKGHSHVYWYRQLPEEGLKFMVYLQKENIIDESGMPKERFSAEFPKEGPSILRIQQVVRGDSAAYFCASSPASGALRYQQYFGPGTRLTVT.

The CDR3 region has the DNA TGTGCCATCAGTGAGCCATCGACAGGGCTAGAGACCCAGTACTTC. This gives the protein CAISEPSTGLETQYF. The V and J genes are TRBV10-3 and TRBJ2-5; 7 positions agree with TRBD1. V shed 2 bases and J 4 bases; nucleotides not matched to a gene: 7. This CDR3 region has 15 residues. Per the germline V gene, CDR1 is ENHRY and CDR2 is SYGVKD.

The chain carries TRBV30 and TRBJ2-2, with D unresolved. V dropped 4 bases and J dropped 4 bases, with 13 bases sitting between them. CDR1 is GTSNPN, CDR2 SVGIG, per germline (reference sequence). The CDR3 covers 14 residues. CDR3 region: CAWKKVGTTGELFF. The DNA for the CDR3 is TGTGCCTGGAAGAAAGTCGGTACCACCGGGGAGCTGTTTTTT.

This clone was counted once. The chain carries TRBV6-1 and TRBJ1-2, with D possibly TRBD1 on 5 matching bases. Germline lookup yields CDR1 MNHNS and CDR2 SASEGT. Deletions cut 6 bases from V and 4 bases from J, with 15 bases between. The CDR3 consists of 14 residues. The CDR3 DNA is TGTGCCAGCAGCGGGGGACTATCCGGCTATGGCTACACCTTC. Amino acid sequence: CASSGGLSGYGYTF.

With respect to this clone: Germline is not matched at one junction end, which may reflect a read error. J is TRBJ2-7 and V is TRBV14; D is unresolved. The CDR3 covers 11 residues. The germline CDR1 and CDR2 sequences are SGHDN and FVKESK. This CDR3 is CASSLSHEQYF. CDR3 bases: TGTGCCAGCAGCCTCTCCCACGAGCAGTACTTC.

The V gene is TRBV5-1, the J gene TRBJ2-2; 7 bases are a match to TRBD2. The germline gives CDR1 SGHRS, CDR2 YFSETQ. V was clipped by 6 bases and J by 4 bases; unmatched bases: 9. The CDR3 covers 15 residues. The CDR3 sequence: CASTLVTGGTGELFF. CDR3 nucleotide sequence: TGCGCCAGCACCCTTGTTACGGGGGGCACCGGGGAGCTGTTTTTT. Looking up the rest from reference TRBV5-1 and TRBJ2-2 gives the full variable domain: KAGVTQTPRYLIKTRGQQVTLSCSPISGHRSVSWYQQTPGQGLQFLFEYFSETQRNKGNFPGRFSGRQFSNSRSEMNVSTLELGDSALYLCASTLVTGGTGELFFGEGSRLTVL.

This rearrangement joins TRBV5-6 to TRBJ2-2; 9 positions match TRBD1. Germline values: CDR1 SGHDT, CDR2 YYEEEE. V lost 4 bases, J lost 6 bases, and 4 bases stayed unmatched. The CDR3 extends over 14 amino acids. CDR3 region: CASSLGTGPGELFF. Written as DNA, the CDR3 is TGTGCCAGCAGCCTTGGGACAGGGCCCGGGGAGCTGTTTTTT.

The chain joins TRBV6-1 to TRBJ2-7, with D uncertain. Germline CDR1 and CDR2: MNHNS and SASEGT. V lost 1 base to trimming and J lost 8 bases, with 15 bases between them. The CDR3 spans 14 residues. CDR3 protein: CASSEVPPQVKQYF. CDR3 nucleotide sequence: TGTGCCAGCAGTGAAGTCCCCCCCCAGGTAAAGCAGTACTTC.

The chain is built from TRBV30 and TRBJ1-2, with unresolved D. This CDR3 has 10 residues. Germline V gives CDR1 GTSNPN, CDR2 SVGIG (reference sequence). V was shortened by 8 bases and J by 6 bases, with 10 bases between the two germline ends. The CDR3: CAAYRDGYTF. CDR3 coding DNA: TGTGCCGCATACAGAGATGGCTACACCTTC.

This chain connects TRBV4-1 to TRBJ2-6; the D call may be TRBD1 or TRBD2 (5 bases each). V lost 5 bases and J lost 4, with 12 bases in between. There are 15 residues in the CDR3. The germline V gene encodes CDR1 MGHRA and CDR2 YSYEKL. The CDR3 sequence is CASSGGGRGANVLTF. DNA for the CDR3: TGCGCCAGCAGCGGGGGTGGCCGCGGGGCCAACGTCCTGACTTTC.

This rearrangement joins TRBV5-1 to TRBJ2-1; D possibly corresponds to TRBD2 (6 bases). Per the germline V gene, CDR1 is SGHRS and CDR2 is YFSETQ. The CDR3 runs to 14 residues. Deletions cut 10 bases from V and 5 bases from J, with 19 bases between. The CDR3 sequence is CASGGVGGDNEQFF. The DNA of the CDR3 is TGCGCCTCCGGCGGGGTTGGGGGTGACAATGAGCAGTTCTTC.

Remarks on this clone: Distinct nucleotide sequences in the sample also encode this CDR3. V and J are TRBV6-6 and TRBJ1-2; 7 bases map to TRBD1. This CDR3 region has 13 residues. CDR1 and CDR2 (germline): MNHNY, SVGAGI (reference sequence). V lost 4 bases and J lost 3; bases outside the gene matches: 2. Here the CDR3 reads CASSSTGDYGYTF. CDR3 sequence (DNA): TGTGCCAGCAGTTCCACAGGGGACTATGGCTACACCTTC.

The CDR3 DNA sequence: TGTGCCAGCAATCAGGGACCCTACGAGCAGTACTTC. Residues: CASNQGPYEQYF. The J gene is TRBJ2-7, the V gene TRBV28; D is tentatively TRBD1 or TRBD2 (5 bases each). The V end was cut by 7 bases, the J end by 2 bases, with 9 bases between. The CDR3 length is 12 residues. Germline CDR1 is MDHEN and CDR2 is SYDVKM.

This clone has a handful of counts. Here the CDR3 DNA reads TGTGCCAGCAGTCCATTCATTAACTATGGCTACACCTTC. As protein: CASSPFINYGYTF. The chain is built from TRBV27 and TRBJ1-2; D gene ambiguous. Between the trimmed V and J ends, which lost 5 bases and 1 base, there was a span of 8 bases. This CDR3 spans 13 amino acids. Looked up from germline, CDR1 is MNHEY and CDR2 is SMNVEV (reference sequence).

The chain combines TRBV6-6 with TRBJ2-7; no definite D call. The CDR3 has 13 residues. Germline loops: CDR1 MNHNY, CDR2 SVGAGI (reference sequence). With 0 bases removed from V and 7 bases from J, the gap between germline ends came to 10 bases. Here the CDR3 reads CASSYSPDGEQYF. In nucleotides, the CDR3 is TGTGCCAGCAGTTACTCCCCGGACGGGGAGCAGTACTTC.

V and J are TRBV6-1 and TRBJ2-3; 9 bases line up with TRBD1. CDR3 size: 15 residues. V lost 5 bases to trimming and J lost 5 bases; unmatched junction nucleotides: 8. Germline values: CDR1 MNHNS, CDR2 SASEGT. The CDR3 loop reads CASSTGGRLGDTQYF. CDR3 nucleotides: TGTGCCAGCAGTACAGGGGGCCGGTTAGGAGATACGCAGTATTTT.

The chain recombines TRBV7-3 with TRBJ2-2, with D unclear. V was clipped by 1 base and J by 0 bases, with 12 bases between them. Germline V lookup: CDR1 SGHTA, CDR2 FQGTGA. This CDR3 is built from 17 residues. CDR3 in DNA: TGTGCCAGCAGCTTAAATCTCCCAGGCGCGAACACCGGGGAGCTGTTTTTT. Protein product: CASSLNLPGANTGELFF.

The sample holds a few counts of this clone. The chain couples TRBV6-1 to TRBJ2-4; D gene uncertain. CDR1 and CDR2 from the germline V gene are MNHNS and SASEGT. This CDR3 spans 13 amino acids. Trimming removed 4 bases at V and 5 bases at J, with 9 bases between. Here the CDR3 DNA reads TGTGCCAGCAGTGCGCTAAGCCAAAACATTCAGTACTTC. Protein: CASSALSQNIQYF.